This record looks at one T cell receptor beta chain sequence and its context. How the authors handled the data: From reference gene primer amplification, estimates of nucleated cell counts were derived. Libraries were prepared by immunoSEQ multiplex PCR; TCRdb keeps only in-frame clonotypes and omits some of them. That table is the source of V, J and clone size, and D and trimming were worked out from the DNA. The sample holds 120,000 to 150,000 clones, 80% to 90% seen once. The sample originates from a study of blood T cell repertoires in COVID-19. Study-wide background: The analysed material was cDNA or gDNA that came from T cells, B-cell-depleted T cells, or PBMCs.

This sequence originates from a human donor with acute or convalescent COVID-19. The donor label of this sample is uncertain. What was sequenced was peripheral blood.

The CDR3 is CASSRSTGGMETQYF. The DNA of the CDR3 is TGTGCCAGCAGCCGCTCGACAGGGGGCATGGAGACCCAGTACTTC. V usage is TRBV5-4 and J usage is TRBJ2-5, with TRBD1 matching over 10 bases. Trimming cost V 4 bases and J 5 bases; bases outside gene matches: 8. Germline CDR1 and CDR2: SGHNT and YYREEE (reference sequence). This CDR3 is 15 amino acids long.